These 10 T cell receptor beta chains were sequenced from one sample in a study of vaccination effects on CD4 cells after COVID-19. Their specific antigens are unknown. TCRdb keeps only in-frame clones here, not all; method: immunoSEQ multiplex PCR. The top ten clones hold nearly 3% of a sample with tens of thousands of clones, about 80% of them seen once. Isolating CD4+ T cells followed roughly ten days of culture. This material consisted of CD4+ T cells from PBMCs cultured without peptide, taken before COVID-19 vaccination. The receptors come from a human donor who received a COVID-19 vaccine.

This chain connects TRBV10-1 to TRBJ2-1; unclear D gene. The CDR3 extends over 18 amino acids. From germline, CDR1 is WNHNN and CDR2 SYGVQD (reference sequence). Trimming took off 0 bases at V and 6 bases at J, with 21 bases between the two ends. The CDR3 DNA sequence: TGCGCCAGCAGTGAGTCGAATTCCCAGGCTGTTTCGGTCAATGAGCAGTTCTTC. This codes for CASSESNSQAVSVNEQFF.

CDR3 DNA sequence: TGTGCCAGCTCACCGCAGGGTGGCAATCAGCCCCAGCATTTT. This translates into CASSPQGGNQPQHF. V gene TRBV18 combines with J gene TRBJ1-5, with a possible D match to TRBD1 (5 bases). Germline V CDR1 and CDR2: KGHSH, LQKENI. Trimming pared 3 bases from V and 2 bases from J, leaving 8 bases between. The CDR3 is made up of 14 amino acids.

This chain uses TRBV28 with TRBJ2-4; D is perhaps TRBD1 (6 bases). Trimming removed 5 bases at V and 9 bases at J, with 17 bases between. The CDR3 runs to 14 residues. Per germline, CDR1 MDHEN and CDR2 SYDVKM. CDR3 loop: CASSASSGAGIQYF. CDR3 nucleotides: TGTGCCAGCAGTGCCTCGTCAGGGGCAGGCATTCAGTACTTC.

This chain uses TRBV3-1 (or the pseudogene TRBV3-2) with TRBJ2-3; 13 nucleotides agree with TRBD2. CDR3 length: 16 amino acids. Germline V CDR1 and CDR2: LGHDT, YNNKEL (reference sequence). Trimming cost V 4 bases and J 3 bases; bases outside gene matches: 4. The CDR3 protein is CASSRTSGGGTDTQYF. The CDR3 nucleotides are TGTGCCAGCAGCCGAACTAGCGGGGGGGGAACAGATACGCAGTATTTT.

V gene TRBV19 combines with J gene TRBJ2-7, with 9 bases aligning to TRBD1. V lost 1 base and J lost 3; bases outside the gene matches: 7. The germline gives CDR1 LNHDA, CDR2 SQIVND (reference sequence). The CDR3 has 16 amino acids. The CDR3 protein is CASSIGDRESNYEQYV. CDR3 DNA: TGTGCCAGTAGTATAGGGGACAGGGAAAGCAACTACGAGCAGTACGTC.

Only one count was recorded for this clone. J is TRBJ2-1 and V is TRBV6-5; TRBD1 matches 12 bases. This CDR3 has 14 residues. V trimming: 6 bases; J trimming: 7 bases; junction bases outside the gene matches: 4. Germline V gives CDR1 MNHEY, CDR2 SVGAGI. CDR3 DNA: TGTGCCAGCAGGGGACAGGGGGCTGTTAATGAGCAGTTCTTC. Its translation: CASRGQGAVNEQFF.

This sequence joins TRBV6-5 and TRBJ2-1; 10 bases agree with TRBD1. The ends lost 5 bases at V and 7 bases at J; junction bases unmatched: 8. There are 15 residues in the CDR3. CDR1 and CDR2 from the germline V gene are MNHEY and SVGAGI. Here the CDR3 DNA reads TGTGCCAGCAGTACCCGGGACAGGGGAAGGAATGAGCAGTTCTTC. Residues: CASSTRDRGRNEQFF.

The rearrangement links TRBV18 to TRBJ2-7; 9 bases line up with TRBD1. The J segment lost 3 bases and the V segment lost 0 bases, leaving 9 bases of the junction unmatched. The CDR3 loop spans 17 amino acids. Germline-derived CDR1 and CDR2 are KGHSH and LQKENI. The CDR3 nucleotides are TGTGCCAGCTCACCACCTCGTGTCTCGGACAGGGGCTACGAGCAGTACGTC. Its translation: CASSPPRVSDRGYEQYV.

V is TRBV7-2 and J is TRBJ1-4; tentatively, D is TRBD1 (5 bases). With 2 bases removed from V and 7 bases from J, the gap between germline ends came to 14 bases. CDR3 length: 15 amino acids. Germline values: CDR1 SGHTA, CDR2 FQGNSA. Here the CDR3 reads CASSLQGQDAEKLFF. CDR3 coding DNA: TGTGCCAGCAGCTTACAGGGCCAGGACGCTGAAAAACTGTTTTTT.

This clone showed up just a few times. The rearrangement uses TRBV2 and TRBJ1-5; TRBD1 is a possible D gene (5 bases). V lost 5 bases to trimming and J lost 9 bases, with 14 bases between them. Germline lookup yields CDR1 SNHLY and CDR2 FYNNEI. This CDR3 is 13 amino acids long. The CDR3 nucleotides read TGTGCCAGCAGTCAAGACGCCGGGGGGCCCCAGCATTTT. This sequence encodes CASSQDAGGPQHF.